This entry features one T cell receptor (beta chain) sequence. The entry originates in a study of blood T cell repertoires in COVID-19. Germline lookup yields CDR1 MNHEY and CDR2 SMNVEV (reference sequence). The CDR3 is 14 amino acids. Trimming took 6 bases from V and 4 from J; bases not matched to a gene: 6. Repertoires were generated with immunoSEQ multiplex PCR, while TCRdb's copy carries only in-frame clones and drops some. The sample includes about 200,000 clones, approximately 81% of them seen just once. The clonotype comes from a human donor in a cohort sampled during active COVID-19. The sample was peripheral blood. V usage is TRBV27 and J usage is TRBJ1-5; 7 nucleotides align to TRBD1. The CDR3 nucleotides are TGTGCCAGCAGCCGCAACAGGGGAAATCAGCCCCAGCATTTT. It yields the protein CASSRNRGNQPQHF.